This T cell receptor beta chain was recovered during a study of T cells in Graves' hyperthyroidism and ophthalmopathy. Germline assignment: CDR1 SEHNR and CDR2 FQNEAQ (reference sequence). The CDR3 is 13 residues long. V shed 7 bases and J shed 4 bases, with 13 bases lying between them. General observations from the study: In blood, most of the thyroid clonotypes expanded above 0.001 were also present.

Amplification targeted TCR beta CDR3 regions from RNA transcripts. The primer set for the first-round RT-PCR of the TCR CDR3 was HTBI. TCRdb recomputed calls from the multiplex PCR reads with MiXCR, one row per CDR3 protein. There are some 420,000 distinct CDR3 sequences in the sample; around 15% occur only once, and approximately 5.8% lies in the top ten. Newly diagnosed patients aged 18 to 65 had hyperthyroidism of under 2 months' duration. Patients with uncontrolled infections, other autoimmune diseases, pregnancy or lactation were excluded. This clonotype was picked up a small number of times. Its matching antigen is unknown.

The receptor was isolated from a woman aged 18-29 years with Graves' hyperthyroidism. The chain links TRBV7-9 to TRBJ1-1; D is unclear. What was sequenced was blood. In DNA form, the CDR3 reads TGTGCCAGCACTCTACCAGAGGGCACTGAAGCTTTCTTT. This encodes CASTLPEGTEAFF.